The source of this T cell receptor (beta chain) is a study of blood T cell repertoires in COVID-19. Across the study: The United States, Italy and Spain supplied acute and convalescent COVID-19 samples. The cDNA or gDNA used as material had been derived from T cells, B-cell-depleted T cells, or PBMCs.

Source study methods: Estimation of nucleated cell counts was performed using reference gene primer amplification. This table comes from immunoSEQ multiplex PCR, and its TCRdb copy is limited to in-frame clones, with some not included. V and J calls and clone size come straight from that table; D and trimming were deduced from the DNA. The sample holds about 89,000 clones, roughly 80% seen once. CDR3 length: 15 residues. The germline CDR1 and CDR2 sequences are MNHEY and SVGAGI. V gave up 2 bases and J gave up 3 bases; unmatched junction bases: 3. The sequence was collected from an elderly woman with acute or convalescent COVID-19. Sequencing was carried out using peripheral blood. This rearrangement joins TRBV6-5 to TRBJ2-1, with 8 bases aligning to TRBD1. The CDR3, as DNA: TGTGCCAGCAGTTACGACAGGGGCGACTACAATGAGCAGTTCTTC. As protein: CASSYDRGDYNEQFF.